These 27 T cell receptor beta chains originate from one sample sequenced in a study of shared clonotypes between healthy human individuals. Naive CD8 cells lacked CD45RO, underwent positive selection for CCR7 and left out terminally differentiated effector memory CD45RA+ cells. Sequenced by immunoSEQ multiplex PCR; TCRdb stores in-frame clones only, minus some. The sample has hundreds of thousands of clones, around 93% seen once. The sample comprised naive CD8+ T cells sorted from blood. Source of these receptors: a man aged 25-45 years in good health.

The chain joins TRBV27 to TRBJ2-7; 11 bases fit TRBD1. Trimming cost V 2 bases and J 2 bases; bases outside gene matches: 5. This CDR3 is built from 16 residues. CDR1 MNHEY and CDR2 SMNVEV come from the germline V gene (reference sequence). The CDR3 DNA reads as TGTGCCAGCAGTTTAGCGGACAGGGGGCGAACCTACGAGCAGTACTTC. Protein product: CASSLADRGRTYEQYF.

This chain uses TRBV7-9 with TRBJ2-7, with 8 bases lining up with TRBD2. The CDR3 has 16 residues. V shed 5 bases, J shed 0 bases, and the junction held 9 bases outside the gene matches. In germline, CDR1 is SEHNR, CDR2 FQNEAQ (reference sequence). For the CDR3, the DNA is TGTGCCAGCAGCCAAATAGCGGGAAAAAGCTCCTACGAGCAGTACTTC. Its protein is CASSQIAGKSSYEQYF.

The CDR3 sequence is CASSPRGYEQFF. The CDR3 bases are TGTGCCAGCAGCCCCCGTGGCTATGAGCAGTTCTTC. The chain uses TRBV7-9 and TRBJ2-1; D remains ambiguous. Trimming took off 5 bases at V and 8 bases at J, with 10 bases between the two ends. The CDR3 runs to 12 residues. Germline CDR1 reads SEHNR; CDR2 reads FQNEAQ (reference sequence).

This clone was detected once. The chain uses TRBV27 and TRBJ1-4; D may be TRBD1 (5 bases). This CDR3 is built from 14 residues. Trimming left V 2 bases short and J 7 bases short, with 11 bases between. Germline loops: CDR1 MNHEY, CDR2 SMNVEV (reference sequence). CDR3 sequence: CASSLGHLGEKLFF. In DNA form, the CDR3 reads TGTGCCAGCAGTTTAGGACATTTGGGTGAAAAACTGTTTTTT.

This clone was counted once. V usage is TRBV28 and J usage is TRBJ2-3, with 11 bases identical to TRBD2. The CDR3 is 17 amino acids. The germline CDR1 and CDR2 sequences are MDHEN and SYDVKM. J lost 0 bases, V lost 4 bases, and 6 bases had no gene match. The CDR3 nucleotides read TGTGCCAGCAGTTCTGGGACTAGCGGAGCTAGCACAGATACGCAGTATTTT. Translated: CASSSGTSGASTDTQYF. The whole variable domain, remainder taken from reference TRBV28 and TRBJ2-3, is DVKVTQSSRYLVKRTGEKVFLECVQDMDHENMFWYRQDPGLGLRLIYFSYDVKMKEKGDIPEGYSVSREKKERFSLILESASTNQTSMYLCASSSGTSGASTDTQYFGPGTRLTVL.

The chain's CDR3 is CASSSGLAGFSYNEQFF. The CDR3 DNA is TGTGCCAGCAGCTCCGGACTAGCGGGTTTTTCCTACAATGAGCAGTTCTTC. V usage is TRBV7-3 and J usage is TRBJ2-1, with 11 bases lining up with TRBD2. CDR3 size: 17 residues. Germline trimming cut 4 bases from V and 1 base from J; bases unmatched to any gene: 6. Per germline, CDR1 SGHTA and CDR2 FQGTGA.

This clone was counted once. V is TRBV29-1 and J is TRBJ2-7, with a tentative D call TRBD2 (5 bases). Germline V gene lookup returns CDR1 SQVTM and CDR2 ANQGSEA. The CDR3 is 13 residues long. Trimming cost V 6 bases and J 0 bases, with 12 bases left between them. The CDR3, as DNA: TGCAGCGTGGGCGCGGACTTCTCCTACGAGCAGTACTTC. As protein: CSVGADFSYEQYF.

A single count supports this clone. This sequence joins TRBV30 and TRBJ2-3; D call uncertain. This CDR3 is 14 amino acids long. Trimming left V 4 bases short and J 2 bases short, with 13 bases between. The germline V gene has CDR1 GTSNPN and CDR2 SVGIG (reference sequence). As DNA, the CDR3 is TGTGCCTGGACCTTGGGCAGCCTCACAGATACGCAGTATTTT. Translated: CAWTLGSLTDTQYF.

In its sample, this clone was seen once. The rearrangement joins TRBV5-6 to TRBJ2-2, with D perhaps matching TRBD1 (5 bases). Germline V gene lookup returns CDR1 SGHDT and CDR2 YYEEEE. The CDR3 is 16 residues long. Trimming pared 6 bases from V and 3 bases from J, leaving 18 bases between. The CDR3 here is CASIQFPGRDTGELFF. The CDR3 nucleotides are TGTGCCAGCATCCAATTCCCAGGGCGAGACACCGGGGAGCTGTTTTTT.

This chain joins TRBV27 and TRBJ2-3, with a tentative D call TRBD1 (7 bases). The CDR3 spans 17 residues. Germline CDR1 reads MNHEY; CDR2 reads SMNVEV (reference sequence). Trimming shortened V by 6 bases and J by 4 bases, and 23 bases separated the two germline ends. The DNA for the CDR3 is TGTGCCAGCAGCCCCCTTCGGACAGGTGGGGGGCCAGATACGCAGTATTTT. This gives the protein CASSPLRTGGGPDTQYF.

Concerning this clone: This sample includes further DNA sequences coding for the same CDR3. Here the CDR3 DNA reads TGCGCCAGCAGCCTAGGACGAACCTACGAGCAGTACTTC. This gives the protein CASSLGRTYEQYF. This chain connects TRBV5-1 to TRBJ2-7; D is unresolved. Germline CDR1 and CDR2: SGHRS and YFSETQ. The CDR3 totals 13 residues. The ends were cut back, 4 bases at V and 2 bases at J, with 10 bases in the middle. Looking up the rest from reference TRBV5-1 and TRBJ2-7 gives the full variable domain: KAGVTQTPRYLIKTRGQQVTLSCSPISGHRSVSWYQQTPGQGLQFLFEYFSETQRNKGNFPGRFSGRQFSNSRSEMNVSTLELGDSALYLCASSLGRTYEQYFGPGTRLTVT.

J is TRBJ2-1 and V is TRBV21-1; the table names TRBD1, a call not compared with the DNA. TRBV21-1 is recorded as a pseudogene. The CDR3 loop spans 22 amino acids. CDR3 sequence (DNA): TGTGCCAGCAGCAAAGTCGGGTCTTTGGGGCTACAAAACAGGTTAAGATACAATGAGCAGTTCTTC. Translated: CASSKVGSLGLQNRLRYNEQFF.

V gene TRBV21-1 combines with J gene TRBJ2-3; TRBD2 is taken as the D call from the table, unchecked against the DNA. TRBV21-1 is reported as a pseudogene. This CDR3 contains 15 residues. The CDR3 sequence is CASSHWGGAADTQYF. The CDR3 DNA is TGTGCCAGCAGCCACTGGGGGGGCGCCGCAGATACGCAGTATTTT.

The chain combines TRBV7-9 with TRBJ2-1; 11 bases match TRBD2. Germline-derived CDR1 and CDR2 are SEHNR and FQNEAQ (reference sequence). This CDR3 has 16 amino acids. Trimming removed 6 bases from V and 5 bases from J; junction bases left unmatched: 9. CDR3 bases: TGTGCCAGCAGGGCCCAGACTAGCGGGATACACAATGAGCAGTTCTTC. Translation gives CASRAQTSGIHNEQFF.

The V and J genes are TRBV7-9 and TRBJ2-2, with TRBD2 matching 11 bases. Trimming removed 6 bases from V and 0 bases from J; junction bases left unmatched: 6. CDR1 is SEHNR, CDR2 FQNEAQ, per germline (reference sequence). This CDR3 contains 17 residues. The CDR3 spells CASSPIAGGPNTGELFF. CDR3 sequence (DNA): TGTGCCAGCAGTCCTATAGCGGGAGGGCCGAACACCGGGGAGCTGTTTTTT.

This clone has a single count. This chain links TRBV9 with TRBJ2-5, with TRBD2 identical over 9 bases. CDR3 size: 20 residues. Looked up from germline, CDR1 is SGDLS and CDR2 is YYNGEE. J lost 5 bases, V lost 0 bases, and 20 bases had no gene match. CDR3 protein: CASSVDVSSGDFQERETQYF. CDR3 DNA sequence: TGTGCCAGCAGCGTAGATGTTTCTAGCGGGGATTTCCAAGAGCGGGAGACCCAGTACTTC.

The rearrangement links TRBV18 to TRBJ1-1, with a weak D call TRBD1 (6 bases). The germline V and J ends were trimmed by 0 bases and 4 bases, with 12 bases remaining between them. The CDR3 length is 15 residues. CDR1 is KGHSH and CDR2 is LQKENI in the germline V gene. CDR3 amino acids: CASSPPMGASTEAFF. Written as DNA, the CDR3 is TGTGCCAGCTCACCACCGATGGGGGCTTCCACTGAAGCTTTCTTT.

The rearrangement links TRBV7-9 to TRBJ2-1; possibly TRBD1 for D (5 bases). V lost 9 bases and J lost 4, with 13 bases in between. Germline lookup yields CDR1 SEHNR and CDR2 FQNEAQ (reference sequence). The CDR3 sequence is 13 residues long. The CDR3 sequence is CASGHREYNEQFF. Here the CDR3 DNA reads TGTGCCAGTGGACACAGAGAATACAATGAGCAGTTCTTC.

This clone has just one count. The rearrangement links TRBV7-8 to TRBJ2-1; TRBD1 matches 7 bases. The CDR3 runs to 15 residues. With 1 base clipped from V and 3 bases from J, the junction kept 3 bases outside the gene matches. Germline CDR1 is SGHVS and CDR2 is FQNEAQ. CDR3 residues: CASSLEGQNYNEQFF. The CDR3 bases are TGTGCCAGCAGCTTAGAGGGACAGAACTACAATGAGCAGTTCTTC.

The CDR3 loop reads CASREGTEGNEQFF. CDR3 in DNA: TGCGCCAGCCGAGAGGGGACAGAGGGCAATGAGCAGTTCTTC. The chain couples TRBV5-1 to TRBJ2-1, with 7 bases fitting TRBD1. The CDR3 loop spans 14 amino acids. Trimming removed 7 bases from V and 6 bases from J; junction bases left unmatched: 10. Germline CDR1 and CDR2: SGHRS and YFSETQ. The variable domain in full, with the rest retrieved from reference TRBV5-1 and TRBJ2-1, is KAGVTQTPRYLIKTRGQQVTLSCSPISGHRSVSWYQQTPGQGLQFLFEYFSETQRNKGNFPGRFSGRQFSNSRSEMNVSTLELGDSALYLCASREGTEGNEQFFGPGTRLTVL.

CDR3 DNA: TGCGCCAGCAGCCAAGATTGGACAGGGACCTACGAGCAGTACTTC. This encodes CASSQDWTGTYEQYF. V and J are TRBV4-1 and TRBJ2-7; 8 bases agree with TRBD1. V shed 0 bases and J 2 bases; nucleotides not matched to a gene: 3. The CDR3 contains 15 residues. In germline, CDR1 is MGHRA, CDR2 YSYEKL.

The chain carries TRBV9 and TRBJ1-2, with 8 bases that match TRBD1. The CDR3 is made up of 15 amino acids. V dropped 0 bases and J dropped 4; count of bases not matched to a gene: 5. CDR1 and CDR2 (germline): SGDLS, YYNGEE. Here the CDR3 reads CASSVVETGAYGYTF. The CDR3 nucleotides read TGTGCCAGCAGCGTAGTTGAGACAGGGGCCTATGGCTACACCTTC.

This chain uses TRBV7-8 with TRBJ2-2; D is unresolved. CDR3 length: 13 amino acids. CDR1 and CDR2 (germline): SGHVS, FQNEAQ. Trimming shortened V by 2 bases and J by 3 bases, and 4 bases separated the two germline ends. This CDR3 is CASSLTDTGELFF. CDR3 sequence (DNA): TGTGCCAGCAGCTTAACAGACACCGGGGAGCTGTTTTTT.

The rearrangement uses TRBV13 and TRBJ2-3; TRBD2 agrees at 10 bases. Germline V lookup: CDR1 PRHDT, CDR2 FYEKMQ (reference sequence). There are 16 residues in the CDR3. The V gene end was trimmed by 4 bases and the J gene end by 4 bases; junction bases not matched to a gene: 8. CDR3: CASSSESGRAPDTQYF. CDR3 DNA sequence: TGTGCCAGCAGCTCGGAGAGCGGGAGGGCCCCAGATACGCAGTATTTT.

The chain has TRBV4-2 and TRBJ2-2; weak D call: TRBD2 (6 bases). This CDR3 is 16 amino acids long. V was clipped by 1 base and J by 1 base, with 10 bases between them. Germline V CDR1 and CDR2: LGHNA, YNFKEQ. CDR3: CASSQVRRENTGELFF. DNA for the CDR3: TGTGCCAGCAGCCAAGTTAGGCGGGAGAACACCGGGGAGCTGTTTTTT.

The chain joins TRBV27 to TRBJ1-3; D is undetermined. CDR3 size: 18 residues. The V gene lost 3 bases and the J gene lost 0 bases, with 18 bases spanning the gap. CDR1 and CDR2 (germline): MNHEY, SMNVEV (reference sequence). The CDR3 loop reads CASSFQNSAETSGNTIYF. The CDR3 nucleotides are TGTGCCAGCAGTTTTCAAAACTCAGCCGAAACCTCTGGAAACACCATATATTTT.

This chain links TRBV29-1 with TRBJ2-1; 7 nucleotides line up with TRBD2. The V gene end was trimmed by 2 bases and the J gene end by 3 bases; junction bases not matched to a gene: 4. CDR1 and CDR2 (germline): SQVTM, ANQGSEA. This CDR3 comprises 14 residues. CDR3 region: CSVELAEFYNEQFF. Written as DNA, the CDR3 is TGCAGCGTTGAACTAGCGGAGTTCTACAATGAGCAGTTCTTC.